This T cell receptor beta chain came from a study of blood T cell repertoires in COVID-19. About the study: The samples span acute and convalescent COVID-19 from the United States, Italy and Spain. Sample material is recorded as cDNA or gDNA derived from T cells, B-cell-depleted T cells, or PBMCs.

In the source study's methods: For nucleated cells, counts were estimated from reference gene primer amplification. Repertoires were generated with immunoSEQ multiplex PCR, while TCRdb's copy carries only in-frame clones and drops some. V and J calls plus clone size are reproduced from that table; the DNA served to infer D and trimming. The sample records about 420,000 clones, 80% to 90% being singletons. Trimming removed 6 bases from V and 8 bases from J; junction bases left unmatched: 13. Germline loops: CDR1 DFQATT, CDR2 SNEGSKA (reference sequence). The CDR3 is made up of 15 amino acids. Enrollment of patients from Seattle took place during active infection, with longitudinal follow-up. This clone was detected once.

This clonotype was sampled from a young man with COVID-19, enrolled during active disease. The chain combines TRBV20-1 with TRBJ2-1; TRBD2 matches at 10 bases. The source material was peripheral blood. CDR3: CSASEAGGPRDEQFF. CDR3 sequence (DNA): TGCAGTGCCAGTGAAGCGGGGGGGCCTAGGGATGAGCAGTTCTTC.